The clone carrying this T cell receptor (beta chain) was picked up many times. Its antigen is not identified. Read sequence stops 3 residues before the CDR3 end, and the germline J gene provides the missing end. The data are from a study of T cell clonality in common variable immunodeficiency. Study conclusions and caveats: Authors noted CVID clonality's cause needs subpopulation repertoire sequencing. Compared with controls, CVID subjects had fewer shared TCRbeta clones. Common variable immunodeficiency TCR beta sequences reportedly had fewer deletions and N-nucleotide insertions.

Data came from immunoSEQ multiplex PCR; TCRdb stores just in-frame clones and leaves some out. This sample has about 47,000 clones, each found more than once. This CDR3 is 14 amino acids long. Trimming left V 3 bases short and J 2 bases short, with 11 bases between. Sample: peripheral blood mononuclear cells. This clonotype originated in a person between 18 and 75 years old in good health. The chain recombines TRBV12-3 or TRBV12-4 with TRBJ2-7, with D uncertain. The DNA read from the CDR3 is TGTGCCAGCAGTTTTTCTACTGAACCCTACGAG. It translates to CASSFSTEPYE. The full CDR3 is CASSFSTEPYEQYF.